These 29 T cell receptor beta chains were all obtained from the same sample, sequenced in a study of cytomegalovirus exposure and HLA in healthy donors. With 60 Vbeta and 13 Jbeta primers, the PCR was carried out. The data were produced by immunoSEQ multiplex PCR, yet TCRdb's version contains in-frame clones alone and is incomplete. The table records 60,000 to 70,000 clones, roughly 79% of them present only once. The source material was PBMCs. Every receptor here comes from a man in his fifties in good health and CMV-seronegative.

This chain uses TRBV19 with TRBJ2-1; 8 bases are shared with TRBD1. V shed 3 bases, J shed 7 bases, and the junction held 2 bases outside the gene matches. This CDR3 comprises 13 residues. CDR1 and CDR2 (germline): LNHDA, SQIVND (reference sequence). The CDR3 DNA sequence: TGTGCCAGTAGTATCCGGGACAGGAATGAGCAGTTCTTC. As protein: CASSIRDRNEQFF.

The chain is built from TRBV18 and TRBJ1-4; D is uncertain. The CDR3 is 15 residues long. In germline, CDR1 is KGHSH, CDR2 LQKENI. The V end was cut by 1 base, the J end by 8 bases, with 14 bases between. The DNA for the CDR3 is TGTGCCAGCTCACCACTATTCACCACGGGAGAAAAACTGTTTTTT. Protein sequence: CASSPLFTTGEKLFF. The full variable domain, in which reference TRBV18 and TRBJ1-4 provide the parts outside the CDR3, is NAGVMQNPRHLVRRRGQEARLRCSPMKGHSHVYWYRQLPEEGLKFMVYLQKENIIDESGMPKERFSAEFPKEGPSILRIQQVVRGDSAAYFCASSPLFTTGEKLFFGSGTQLSVL.

The V and J genes are TRBV19 and TRBJ2-2, with TRBD2 identical over 13 bases. The CDR3 sequence is 15 residues long. Germline assignment: CDR1 LNHDA and CDR2 SQIVND (reference sequence). V shed 9 bases and J 9 bases; nucleotides not matched to a gene: 10. The CDR3 nucleotides are TGTGCCAGCACTCCGGGACTAGCGGGAACCCGGGAGCTGTTTTTT. Its protein product is CASTPGLAGTRELFF.

The chain carries TRBV15 and TRBJ1-4; tentatively, D is TRBD1 (6 bases). Looked up from germline, CDR1 is LNHNV and CDR2 is YYDKDF (reference sequence). Trimming left V 5 bases short and J 6 bases short, with 16 bases between. The CDR3 sequence is 15 residues long. CDR3 DNA: TGTGCCACCAGCGCGTACAGGGTTGGGGATGAAAAACTGTTTTTT. Translating it yields CATSAYRVGDEKLFF.

The genes are TRBV12-5 and TRBJ1-2, with 7 bases matching TRBD1. The V gene's germline CDR1 is LGHNT and CDR2 FRNRAP. The CDR3 extends over 14 amino acids. Unmatched junction bases numbered 8, after V lost 2 bases and J lost 8 bases. The DNA for the CDR3 is TGTGCTAGTGGTTTGCAAGGGGGCTCAGGAGGCTACACCTTC. This encodes CASGLQGGSGGYTF.

The chain joins TRBV4-3 to TRBJ2-2; D not resolved. The germline V and J ends were trimmed by 0 bases and 6 bases, with 11 bases remaining between them. Germline V lookup: CDR1 LGHNA, CDR2 YSLEER. CDR3 size: 15 residues. The CDR3 DNA sequence: TGCGCCAGCAGCCAAGATTTTTTGGGCCCCGGGGAGCTGTTTTTT. This codes for CASSQDFLGPGELFF.

This clone has just a few counts. The CDR3 protein is CASTLAGTNTDTQYF. The CDR3 DNA is TGTGCCAGCACCCTAGCGGGGACTAACACAGATACGCAGTATTTT. V and J are TRBV6-1 and TRBJ2-3; TRBD2 matches 9 bases. CDR1 and CDR2 (germline): MNHNS, SASEGT. The junction had 7 bases not matched to a gene; V was cut back by 7 bases and J by 2 bases. The CDR3 is 15 amino acids.

This clone was counted once. The chain recombines TRBV30 with TRBJ2-3; weak D call: TRBD1 (6 bases). CDR1 and CDR2 (germline): GTSNPN, SVGIG (reference sequence). The CDR3 is 15 amino acids. V dropped 3 bases and J dropped 0 bases, with 13 bases sitting between them. The CDR3 protein is CAWRLTGTSTDTQYF. DNA of the CDR3: TGTGCCTGGAGACTTACAGGGACCAGCACAGATACGCAGTATTTT.

The rearrangement links TRBV14 to TRBJ2-5; 11 bases match TRBD2. V lost 1 base, J lost 2 bases, and 6 bases stayed unmatched. The V gene's germline CDR1 is SGHDN and CDR2 FVKESK. This CDR3 has 17 amino acids. This chain's CDR3 is CASSQVKGLAVQETQYF. DNA of the CDR3: TGTGCCAGCAGCCAAGTCAAGGGACTAGCGGTTCAAGAGACCCAGTACTTC.

This chain joins TRBV6-5 and TRBJ1-5, with D tentatively TRBD1 (5 bases). Trimming removed 6 bases from V and 1 base from J, with 10 bases in between. The CDR3 consists of 14 residues. Germline V lookup: CDR1 MNHEY, CDR2 SVGAGI. The CDR3 DNA reads as TGTGCCAGCAGGGGGCGGGAAAGCAATCAGCCCCAGCATTTT. It codes for CASRGRESNQPQHF.

The V call is TRBV5-1, the J call TRBJ1-1; possible D gene TRBD1, 6 bases. The CDR3 extends over 15 amino acids. CDR1 is SGHRS and CDR2 is YFSETQ in the germline V gene. V was trimmed by 4 bases and J by 2 bases, leaving 15 bases between them. CDR3 sequence: CASSQGSLINTEAFF. The CDR3 DNA follows: TGCGCCAGCAGCCAGGGGTCGTTGATTAACACTGAAGCTTTCTTT. Full variable domain (outside the CDR3, taken from reference TRBV5-1 and TRBJ1-1): KAGVTQTPRYLIKTRGQQVTLSCSPISGHRSVSWYQQTPGQGLQFLFEYFSETQRNKGNFPGRFSGRQFSNSRSEMNVSTLELGDSALYLCASSQGSLINTEAFFGQGTRLTVV.

CDR3 bases: TGTGCCAGCAGCACACCGGGACAGGGAGGTGAAGCTTTCTTT. Protein: CASSTPGQGGEAFF. V gene TRBV11-2 combines with J gene TRBJ1-1; 9 bases agree with TRBD1. CDR3 length equals 14 residues. The germline CDR1 and CDR2 sequences are SGHAT and FQNNGV. V lost 5 bases, J lost 7 bases, and 8 bases stayed unmatched. The full variable domain, rest sourced from reference TRBV11-2 and TRBJ1-1, is EAGVAQSPRYKIIEKRQSVAFWCNPISGHATLYWYQQILGQGPKLLIQFQNNGVVDDSQLPKDRFSAERLKGVDSTLKIQPAKLEDSAVYLCASSTPGQGGEAFFGQGTRLTVV.

V and J are TRBV5-8 and TRBJ1-5; weak D call: TRBD1 (6 bases). V gave up 3 bases and J gave up 4 bases, with 17 bases separating them. Per the germline V gene, CDR1 is SGHTS and CDR2 is YDEGEE. The CDR3 runs to 16 residues. The CDR3 loop is CASSWGGGQGNQPQHF. The DNA of the CDR3 is TGTGCCAGCAGCTGGGGCGGGGGGCAGGGTAATCAGCCCCAGCATTTT.

The V gene is TRBV15, the J gene TRBJ1-1; the D gene is possibly TRBD1 (5 bases). The CDR3 is 13 residues long. Per germline, CDR1 LNHNV and CDR2 YYDKDF (reference sequence). V shed 7 bases and J shed 1 base, with 10 bases lying between them. DNA of the CDR3: TGTGCCACCACCTCTGACAGGAACACTGAAGCTTTCTTT. Residues: CATTSDRNTEAFF.

The V call is TRBV11-2, the J call TRBJ2-3; 8 nucleotides agree with TRBD2. This CDR3 is built from 14 residues. The germline V gene has CDR1 SGHAT and CDR2 FQNNGV. The V and J ends lost 5 bases and 8 bases, in that order; junction bases with no gene match: 9. The CDR3 DNA reads TGTGCCAGCAGCCGATCCGGTAGCGGGGTTACGCAGTATTTT. Amino acids: CASSRSGSGVTQYF.

This clone appeared once. The chain carries TRBV28 and TRBJ1-2, with D unresolved. This CDR3 is built from 19 residues. CDR1 and CDR2 from the germline V gene are MDHEN and SYDVKM. V lost 1 base, J lost 2 bases, and 23 bases lay in between. The CDR3 DNA follows: TGTGCCAGCAGTTTATTTGGTCTTAGTGGGCGGGTTGAGAACTATGGCTACACCTTC. Translation gives CASSLFGLSGRVENYGYTF.

The chain combines TRBV5-1 with TRBJ2-3; TRBD2 matches 10 bases. Germline CDR1 reads SGHRS; CDR2 reads YFSETQ. The CDR3 has 15 amino acids. V gave up 9 bases and J gave up 3 bases; unmatched junction bases: 10. DNA of the CDR3: TGCGCCACCACGTTGACTAGCGGGCGGACAGATACGCAGTATTTT. This translates into CATTLTSGRTDTQYF.

V and J are TRBV7-8 and TRBJ1-5, with D maybe TRBD1 (5 bases). The CDR3 is made up of 15 amino acids. Germline V gene sequence: CDR1 SGHVS, CDR2 FQNEAQ. The V end was cut by 5 bases, the J end by 2 bases, with 13 bases between. CDR3 in DNA: TGTGCCAGCAGCCCCAGGGTAGACGGCAATCAGCCCCAGCATTTT. Amino acids: CASSPRVDGNQPQHF.

The chain links TRBV19 to TRBJ1-6, with 7 nucleotides matching TRBD1. The V segment lost 3 bases and the J segment 5 bases; nucleotides outside the gene matches: 4. Germline CDR1 is LNHDA and CDR2 is SQIVND (reference sequence). CDR3 size: 15 residues. The CDR3 coding sequence is TGTGCCAGTAGTATCACAGGGGCCGATAATTCACCCCTCCACTTT. This encodes CASSITGADNSPLHF.

V is TRBV4-3 and J is TRBJ2-1; 7 bases fit TRBD2. CDR1 is LGHNA and CDR2 is YSLEER in the germline V gene. Germline trimming cut 0 bases from V and 0 bases from J; bases unmatched to any gene: 2. This CDR3 comprises 16 residues. This CDR3 is CASSQEPSGSYNEQFF. In DNA form, the CDR3 reads TGCGCCAGCAGCCAAGAACCTAGCGGCTCCTACAATGAGCAGTTCTTC.

This clone was seen only a few times. The genes are TRBV4-3 and TRBJ2-3; tentatively, D is TRBD2 (5 bases). The CDR3 is made up of 14 amino acids. V dropped 4 bases and J dropped 0 bases, with 8 bases sitting between them. The germline CDR1 and CDR2 sequences are LGHNA and YSLEER. CDR3 residues: CASSLSGSTDTQYF. As DNA, the CDR3 is TGCGCCAGCAGCCTAAGCGGAAGCACAGATACGCAGTATTTT.

This clone was detected a few times. The chain employs TRBV2 and TRBJ2-1; D remains unclear. Germline V gives CDR1 SNHLY, CDR2 FYNNEI. The CDR3 has 14 residues. V lost 8 bases and J lost 0, with 11 bases in between. Here the CDR3 DNA reads TGTGCCAGCTCCCAAACACGCTCCTACAATGAGCAGTTCTTC. This translates into CASSQTRSYNEQFF.

The V and J genes are TRBV30 and TRBJ2-1, with TRBD2 matching over 14 bases. The length of the CDR3 is 22 residues. CDR1 and CDR2 (germline): GTSNPN, SVGIG (reference sequence). Trimming took 2 bases from V and 4 from J; bases not matched to a gene: 22. DNA of the CDR3: TGTGCCTGGAGTCAGCGGGACAGTCGACTAGCGGGAGGGCCAGCTCCGTACAATGAGCAGTTCTTC. Its protein product is CAWSQRDSRLAGGPAPYNEQFF.

J is TRBJ1-2 and V is TRBV19; D remains ambiguous. CDR3 length: 14 residues. Germline V gene sequence: CDR1 LNHDA, CDR2 SQIVND (reference sequence). Trimming pared 5 bases from V and 9 bases from J, leaving 19 bases between. The CDR3 region is CASSQTRSNERYTF. Written as DNA, the CDR3 is TGTGCCAGTAGTCAGACTCGGTCCAATGAACGCTACACCTTC.

This clone occurred a few times. This chain connects TRBV6-5 to TRBJ2-1, with D perhaps matching TRBD2 (5 bases). CDR1 is MNHEY and CDR2 is SVGAGI in the germline V gene. The CDR3 covers 15 residues. The V end was cut by 6 bases, the J end by 0 bases, with 12 bases between. CDR3 DNA: TGTGCCAGCAGCAAAAGCGGACTCTCCTACAATGAGCAGTTCTTC. This translates into CASSKSGLSYNEQFF.

In this sample, this clone turned up once. J is TRBJ2-7 and V is TRBV25-1, with D tentatively TRBD1 (6 bases). The CDR3 spans 14 residues. Germline lookup yields CDR1 MGHDK and CDR2 SYGVNS. V lost 2 bases to trimming and J lost 2 bases, with 10 bases between them. In DNA form, the CDR3 reads TGTGCCAGCAGTGAAGAAACAGGGACCTACGAGCAGTACTTC. The encoded protein is CASSEETGTYEQYF.

The rearrangement joins TRBV19 to TRBJ2-2, with D possibly being TRBD2 (5 bases). Germline CDR1 reads LNHDA; CDR2 reads SQIVND (reference sequence). V lost 6 bases, J lost 3 bases, and 17 bases lay in between. This CDR3 spans 16 amino acids. The CDR3 loop is CASSPTGRSHTGELFF. CDR3 DNA sequence: TGTGCCAGTAGCCCGACTGGGAGATCCCACACCGGGGAGCTGTTTTTT.

This chain uses TRBV29-1 with TRBJ2-5; no definite D call. From germline, CDR1 is SQVTM and CDR2 ANQGSEA. Trimming stripped 7 bases from V and 3 bases from J, with 6 bases between. The CDR3 runs to 10 residues. The CDR3 loop is CSGSKETQYF. In DNA form, the CDR3 reads TGCAGCGGGTCTAAAGAGACCCAGTACTTC. The entire variable domain, with the rest obtained from reference TRBV29-1 and TRBJ2-5, is as follows: SAVISQKPSRDICQRGTSLTIQCQVDSQVTMMFWYRQQPGQSLTLIATANQGSEATYESGFVIDKFPISRPNLTFSTLTVSNMSPEDSSIYLCSGSKETQYFGPGTRLLVL.

The V and J genes are TRBV2 and TRBJ1-1, with D hard to call. The CDR3 runs to 13 residues. The V and J ends lost 6 bases and 5 bases respectively, with 13 bases between them. CDR1 and CDR2 (germline): SNHLY, FYNNEI. For the CDR3, the DNA is TGTGCCAGCAGGGGGAGAACGGGGACTGAAGCTTTCTTT. Translating gives CASRGRTGTEAFF.